This T cell receptor beta chain was identified in a study of blood T cell repertoires in COVID-19. Only in-frame clones appear in the TCRdb table, and some are missing; sequencing was by immunoSEQ multiplex PCR. The sample includes approximately 74,000 clones, about 90% of them seen just once. The J segment lost 1 base and the V segment lost 8 bases, leaving 9 bases of the junction unmatched. Germline V lookup: CDR1 LNHDA, CDR2 SQIVND (reference sequence). The CDR3 consists of 17 residues. The receptor was derived from a woman over 75 with active or convalescent COVID-19. The specimen sequenced was peripheral blood. V is TRBV19 and J is TRBJ1-5; 12 nucleotides line up with TRBD1. The CDR3 sequence is CASQTGQGAGSNQPQHF. Written as DNA, the CDR3 is TGTGCCAGTCAAACGGGACAGGGGGCGGGGAGCAATCAGCCCCAGCATTTT.